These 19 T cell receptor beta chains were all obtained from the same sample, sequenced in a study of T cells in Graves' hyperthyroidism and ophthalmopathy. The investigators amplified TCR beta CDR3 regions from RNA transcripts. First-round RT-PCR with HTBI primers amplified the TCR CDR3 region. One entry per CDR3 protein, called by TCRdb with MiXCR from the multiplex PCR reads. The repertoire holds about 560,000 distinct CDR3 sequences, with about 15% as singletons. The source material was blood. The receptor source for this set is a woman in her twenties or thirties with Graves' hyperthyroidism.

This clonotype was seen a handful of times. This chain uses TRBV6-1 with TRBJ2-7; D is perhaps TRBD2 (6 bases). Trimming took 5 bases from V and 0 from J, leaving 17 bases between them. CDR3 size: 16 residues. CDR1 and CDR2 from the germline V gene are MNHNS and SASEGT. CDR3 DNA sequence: TGTGCCAGCAGTAGACATCGGCGGGAAAACTCCTACGAGCAGTACTTC. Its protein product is CASSRHRRENSYEQYF.

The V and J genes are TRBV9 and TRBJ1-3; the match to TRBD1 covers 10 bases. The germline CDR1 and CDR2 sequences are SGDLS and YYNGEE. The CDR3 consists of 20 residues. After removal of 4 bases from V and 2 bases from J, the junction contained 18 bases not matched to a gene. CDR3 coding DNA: TGTGCCAGCAGCCCCCGTACCCGGGACAGGGGCCTTCCGACTGGAAACACCATATATTTT. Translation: CASSPRTRDRGLPTGNTIYF.

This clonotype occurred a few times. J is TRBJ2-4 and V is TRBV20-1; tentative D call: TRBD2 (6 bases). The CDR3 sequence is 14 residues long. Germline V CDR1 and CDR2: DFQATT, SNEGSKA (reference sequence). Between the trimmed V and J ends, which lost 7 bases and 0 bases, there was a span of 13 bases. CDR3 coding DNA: TGCAGTGTCCTGGGGGGTATAGCCAAAAACATTCAGTACTTC. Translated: CSVLGGIAKNIQYF.

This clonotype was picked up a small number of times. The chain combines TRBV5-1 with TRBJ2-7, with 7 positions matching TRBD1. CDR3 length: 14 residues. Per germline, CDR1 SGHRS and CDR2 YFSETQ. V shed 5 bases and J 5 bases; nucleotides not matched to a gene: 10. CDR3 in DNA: TGCGCCAGCAGTCACAACAGGGGATACAACGAGCAGTACTTC. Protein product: CASSHNRGYNEQYF.

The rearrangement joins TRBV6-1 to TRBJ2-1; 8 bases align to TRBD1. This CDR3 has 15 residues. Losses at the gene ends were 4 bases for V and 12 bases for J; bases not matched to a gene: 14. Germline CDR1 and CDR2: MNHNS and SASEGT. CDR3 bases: TGTGCCAGCAGTGCGACAGGGGCCGCCCTTAACGGGCAGTTCTTC. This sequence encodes CASSATGAALNGQFF.

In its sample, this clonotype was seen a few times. This chain's CDR3 is CASSQGGVDEQFF. DNA for the CDR3: TGCGCCAGCAGCCAAGGAGGGGTCGATGAGCAGTTCTTC. This chain joins TRBV4-3 and TRBJ2-1; D might be TRBD1 or TRBD2, each matching 5 bases. The CDR3 is made up of 13 amino acids. The germline gives CDR1 LGHNA, CDR2 YSLEER. Trimming pared 1 base from V and 8 bases from J, leaving 9 bases between.

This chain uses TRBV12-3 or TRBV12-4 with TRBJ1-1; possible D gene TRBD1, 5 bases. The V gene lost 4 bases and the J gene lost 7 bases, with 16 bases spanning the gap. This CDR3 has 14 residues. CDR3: CASSWGRSVSEAFF. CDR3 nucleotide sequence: TGTGCCAGCAGTTGGGGCAGGTCGGTGAGTGAAGCTTTCTTT.

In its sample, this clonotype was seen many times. The CDR3: CASSDDPYEQYF. DNA for the CDR3: TGTGCCAGCAGTGATGATCCCTACGAGCAGTACTTC. The V gene is TRBV2, the J gene TRBJ2-7; D remains unclear. Germline CDR1 SNHLY, CDR2 FYNNEI. The V and J ends lost 3 bases and 2 bases respectively, with 5 bases between them. CDR3 size: 12 residues.

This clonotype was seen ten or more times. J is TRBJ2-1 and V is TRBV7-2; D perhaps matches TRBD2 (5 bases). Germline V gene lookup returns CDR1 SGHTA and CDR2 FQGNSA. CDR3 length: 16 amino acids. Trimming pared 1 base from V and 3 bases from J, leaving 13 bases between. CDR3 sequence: CASSLVSVALYNEQFF. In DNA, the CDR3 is TGTGCCAGCAGCTTAGTCTCGGTAGCGCTCTACAATGAGCAGTTCTTC.

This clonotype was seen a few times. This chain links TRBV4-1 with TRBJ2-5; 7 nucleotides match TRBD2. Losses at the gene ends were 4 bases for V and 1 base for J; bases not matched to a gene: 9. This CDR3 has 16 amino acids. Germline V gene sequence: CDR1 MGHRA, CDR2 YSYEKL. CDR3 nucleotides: TGCGCCAGCAGCCCGTGGGGGAGGGGCTCCCAAGAGACCCAGTACTTC. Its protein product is CASSPWGRGSQETQYF.

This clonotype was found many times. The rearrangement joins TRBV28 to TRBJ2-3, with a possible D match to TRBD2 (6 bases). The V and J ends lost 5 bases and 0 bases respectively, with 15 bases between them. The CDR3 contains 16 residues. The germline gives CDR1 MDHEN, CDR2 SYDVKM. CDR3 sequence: CASSPGVADSTDTQYF. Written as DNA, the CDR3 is TGTGCCAGCAGTCCTGGGGTAGCGGATAGCACAGATACGCAGTATTTT. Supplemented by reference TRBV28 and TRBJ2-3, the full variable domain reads DVKVTQSSRYLVKRTGEKVFLECVQDMDHENMFWYRQDPGLGLRLIYFSYDVKMKEKGDIPEGYSVSREKKERFSLILESASTNQTSMYLCASSPGVADSTDTQYFGPGTRLTVL.

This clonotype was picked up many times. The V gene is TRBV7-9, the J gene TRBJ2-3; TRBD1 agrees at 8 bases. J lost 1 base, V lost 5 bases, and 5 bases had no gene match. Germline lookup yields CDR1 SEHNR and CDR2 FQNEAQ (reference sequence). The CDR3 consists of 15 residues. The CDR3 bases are TGTGCCAGCAGCGAGACAGGGGTTCGCACAGATACGCAGTATTTT. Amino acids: CASSETGVRTDTQYF.

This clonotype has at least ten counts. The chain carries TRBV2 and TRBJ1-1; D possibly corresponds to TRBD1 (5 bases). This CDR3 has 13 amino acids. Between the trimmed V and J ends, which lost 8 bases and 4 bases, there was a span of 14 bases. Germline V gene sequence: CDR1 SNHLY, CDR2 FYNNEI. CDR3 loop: CASRTGVGTEAFF. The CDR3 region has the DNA TGTGCCAGCCGCACGGGGGTCGGCACTGAAGCTTTCTTT. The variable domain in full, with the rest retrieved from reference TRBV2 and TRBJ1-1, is EPEVTQTPSHQVTQMGQEVILRCVPISNHLYFYWYRQILGQKVEFLVSFYNNEISEKSEIFDDQFSVERPDGSNFTLKIRSTKLEDSAMYFCASRTGVGTEAFFGQGTRLTVV.

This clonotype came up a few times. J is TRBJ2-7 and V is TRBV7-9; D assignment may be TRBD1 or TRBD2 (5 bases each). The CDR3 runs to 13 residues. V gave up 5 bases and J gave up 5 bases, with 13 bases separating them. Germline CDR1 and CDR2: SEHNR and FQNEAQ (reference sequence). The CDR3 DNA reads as TGTGCCAGCAGCCGAGGGGCGGGCAACGAGCAGTACTTC. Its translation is CASSRGAGNEQYF.

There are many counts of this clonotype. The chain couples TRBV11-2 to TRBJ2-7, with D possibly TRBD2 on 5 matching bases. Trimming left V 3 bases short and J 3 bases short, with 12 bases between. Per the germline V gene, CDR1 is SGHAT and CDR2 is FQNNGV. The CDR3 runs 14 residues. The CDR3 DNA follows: TGTGCCAGCAGCTTGTCGTACGGGGACTACGAGCAGTACTTC. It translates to CASSLSYGDYEQYF.

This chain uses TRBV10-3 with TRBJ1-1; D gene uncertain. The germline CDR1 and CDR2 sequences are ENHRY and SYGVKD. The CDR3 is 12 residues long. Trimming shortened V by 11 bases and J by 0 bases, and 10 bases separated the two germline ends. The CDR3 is CAVNNLNTEAFF. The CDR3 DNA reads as TGTGCCGTCAATAACTTGAACACTGAAGCTTTCTTT.

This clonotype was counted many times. In DNA form, the CDR3 reads TGTGCCAGCAGTCCCCCGGGACAGGGCGGGTTTCCAGGGTACGAGCAGTACTTC. This encodes CASSPPGQGGFPGYEQYF. The genes are TRBV28 and TRBJ2-7; 9 nucleotides line up with TRBD1. Germline V lookup: CDR1 MDHEN, CDR2 SYDVKM. This CDR3 region has 18 residues. The junction had 18 bases not matched to a gene; V was cut back by 5 bases and J by 4 bases.

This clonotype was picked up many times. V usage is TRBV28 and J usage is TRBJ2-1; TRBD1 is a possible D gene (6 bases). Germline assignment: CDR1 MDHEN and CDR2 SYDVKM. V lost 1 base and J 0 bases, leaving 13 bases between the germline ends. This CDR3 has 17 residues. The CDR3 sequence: CASSLYPTGSSYNEQFF. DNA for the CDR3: TGTGCCAGCAGTTTATACCCCACAGGGAGCTCCTACAATGAGCAGTTCTTC.

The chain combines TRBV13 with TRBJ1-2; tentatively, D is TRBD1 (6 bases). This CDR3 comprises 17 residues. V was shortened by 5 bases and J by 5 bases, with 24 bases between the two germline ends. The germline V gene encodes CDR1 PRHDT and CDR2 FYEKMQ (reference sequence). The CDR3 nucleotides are TGTGCCAGCAGCCGGAGGGAGTCCAGGGGAATTGGGTATGGCTACACCTTC. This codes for CASSRRESRGIGYGYTF.